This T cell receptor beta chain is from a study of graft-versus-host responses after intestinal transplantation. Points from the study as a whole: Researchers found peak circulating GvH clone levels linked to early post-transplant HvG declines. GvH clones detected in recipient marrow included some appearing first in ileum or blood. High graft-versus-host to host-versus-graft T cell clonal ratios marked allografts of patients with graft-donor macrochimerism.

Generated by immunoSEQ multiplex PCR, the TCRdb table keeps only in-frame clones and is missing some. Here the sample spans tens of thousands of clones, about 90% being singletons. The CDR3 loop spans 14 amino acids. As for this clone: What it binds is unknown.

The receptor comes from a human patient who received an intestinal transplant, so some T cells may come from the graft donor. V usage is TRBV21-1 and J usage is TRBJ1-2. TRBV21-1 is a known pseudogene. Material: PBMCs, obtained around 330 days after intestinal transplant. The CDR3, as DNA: TGTGCCAGCAGCGCTCGACGGAAGGACTATGGCTACACCTTC. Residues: CASSARRKDYGYTF.